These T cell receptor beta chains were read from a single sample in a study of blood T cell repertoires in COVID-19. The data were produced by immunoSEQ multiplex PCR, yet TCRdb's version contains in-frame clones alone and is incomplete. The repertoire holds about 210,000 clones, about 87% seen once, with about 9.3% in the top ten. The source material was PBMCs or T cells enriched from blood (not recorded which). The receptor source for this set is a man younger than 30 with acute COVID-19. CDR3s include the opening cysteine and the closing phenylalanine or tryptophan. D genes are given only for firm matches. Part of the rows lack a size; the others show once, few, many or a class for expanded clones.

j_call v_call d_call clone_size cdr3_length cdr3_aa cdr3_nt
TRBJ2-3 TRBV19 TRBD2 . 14 CASSITSGQDTQYF TGTGCCAGTAGTATTACTAGCGGGCAAGATACGCAGTATTTT
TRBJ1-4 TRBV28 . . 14 CASSSEAPGEKLFF TGTGCCAGCAGTTCGGAGGCCCCCGGTGAAAAACTGTTTTTT
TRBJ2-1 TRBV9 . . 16 CASSGGGSPSYNEQFF TGTGCCAGCAGCGGGGGGGGCTCTCCCTCCTACAATGAGCAGTTCTTC
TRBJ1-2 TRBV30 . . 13 CACSVRRGSGYTF TGTGCTTGTTCGGTTAGGAGGGGTTCTGGCTACACCTTC
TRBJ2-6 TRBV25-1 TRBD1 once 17 CASGWDRGISGANVLTF TGTGCCAGCGGATGGGACAGGGGAATTTCCGGGGCCAACGTCCTGACTTTC
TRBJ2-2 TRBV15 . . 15 CATSRETGEPGELFF TGTGCCACCAGCAGAGAGACGGGGGAACCCGGGGAGCTGTTTTTT
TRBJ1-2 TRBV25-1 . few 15 CASSENQVGSYGYTF TGTGCCAGCAGTGAAAATCAGGTCGGTAGCTATGGCTACACCTTC
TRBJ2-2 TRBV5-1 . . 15 CASSLGHQNTGELFF TGCGCCAGCAGCTTGGGGCACCAGAACACCGGGGAGCTGTTTTTT
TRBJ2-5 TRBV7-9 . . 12 CASSPGPETQYF TGTGCCAGCTCTCCGGGTCCTGAGACCCAGTACTTC
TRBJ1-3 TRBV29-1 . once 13 CSVEDEGWNTIYF TGCAGCGTTGAAGACGAGGGCTGGAACACCATATATTTT
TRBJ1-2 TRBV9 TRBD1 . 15 CASSPGTGNAWGYTF TGTGCCAGCAGCCCCGGGACAGGGAACGCATGGGGCTACACCTTC
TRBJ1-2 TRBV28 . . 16 CASSPPPTSGGYGYTF TGTGCCAGCAGTCCCCCCCCCACGTCCGGCGGCTATGGCTACACCTTC
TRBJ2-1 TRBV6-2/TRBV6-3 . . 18 CASSYSVNTPSLDRKQFF TGTGCCAGCAGTTACTCGGTAAACACCCCCTCCCTAGATAGGAAGCAGTTCTTC
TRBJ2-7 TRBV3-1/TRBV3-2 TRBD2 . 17 CASSQEESSGRPDEQYF TGTGCCAGCAGCCAAGAGGAGTCTAGCGGGAGGCCCGACGAGCAGTACTTC
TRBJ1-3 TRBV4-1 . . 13 CASSQEEGNTIYF TGCGCCAGCAGCCAAGAGGAGGGAAACACCATATATTTT
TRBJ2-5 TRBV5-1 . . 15 CASSFSDTHQETQYF TGCGCCAGCAGCTTCTCGGACACCCACCAAGAGACCCAGTACTTC
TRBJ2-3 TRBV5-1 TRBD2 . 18 CASSLGGLAGGPRDTQYF TGCGCCAGCAGCTTGGGGGGCCTAGCGGGAGGGCCGAGAGATACGCAGTATTTT
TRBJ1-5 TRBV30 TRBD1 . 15 CAWRGQGEGNQPQHF TGTGCCTGGAGAGGTCAGGGGGAAGGCAATCAGCCCCAGCATTTT
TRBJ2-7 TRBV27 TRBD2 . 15 CASRLAGGSSYEQYF TGTGCCAGCAGACTAGCGGGAGGGAGCTCCTACGAGCAGTACTTC
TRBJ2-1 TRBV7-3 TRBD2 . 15 CASSFTGTTINEQFF TGTGCCAGCAGCTTTACCGGGACTACCATCAATGAGCAGTTCTTC
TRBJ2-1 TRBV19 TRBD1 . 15 CASSNPGQEYNEQFF TGTGCCAGTAGTAATCCGGGACAGGAGTACAATGAGCAGTTCTTC
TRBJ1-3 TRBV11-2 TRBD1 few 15 CASSARQGAGNTIYF TGTGCCAGCAGCGCCAGACAGGGGGCGGGAAACACCATATATTTT
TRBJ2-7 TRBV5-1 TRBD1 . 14 CASSRDSSTYEQYF TGCGCCAGCAGTCGGGACAGTTCGACCTACGAGCAGTACTTC
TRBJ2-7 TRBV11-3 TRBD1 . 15 CASSPYLGQGGEQYF TGTGCCAGCAGCCCGTATCTGGGACAGGGGGGCGAGCAGTACTTC
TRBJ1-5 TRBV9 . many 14 CASSVGADNQPQHF TGTGCCAGCAGCGTAGGGGCAGACAATCAGCCCCAGCATTTT
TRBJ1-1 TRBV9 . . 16 CASSVEGQAWDTEAFF TGTGCCAGCAGCGTAGAGGGGCAGGCTTGGGACACTGAAGCTTTCTTT
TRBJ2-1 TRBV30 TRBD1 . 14 CASSSGTGYNEQFF TGTGCCTCCTCCTCCGGGACAGGGTACAATGAGCAGTTCTTC
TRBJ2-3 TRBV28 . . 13 CASNRGRTDTQYF TGTGCCAGCAATCGGGGGAGGACAGATACGCAGTATTTT
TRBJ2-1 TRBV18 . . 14 CASSPGQGFNEQFF TGTGCCAGCTCACCGGGACAAGGGTTCAATGAGCAGTTCTTC
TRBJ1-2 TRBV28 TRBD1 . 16 CASSSRQGKADYGYTF TGTGCCAGCAGTTCGCGACAGGGAAAAGCCGACTATGGCTACACCTTC
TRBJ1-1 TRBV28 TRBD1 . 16 CASRPVWTGQNTEAFF TGTGCCAGCAGGCCAGTATGGACAGGGCAGAACACTGAAGCTTTCTTT
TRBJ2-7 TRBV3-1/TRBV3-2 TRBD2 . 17 CASSQVVTSGSIHEQYF TGTGCCAGCAGCCAAGTCGTGACTAGCGGGAGTATCCACGAGCAGTACTTC
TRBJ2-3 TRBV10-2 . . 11 CASSVLDTQYF TGCGCCAGCAGTGTCCTAGATACGCAGTATTTT
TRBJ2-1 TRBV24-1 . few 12 CATSLAYNEQFF TGTGCCACCAGTCTAGCTTACAATGAGCAGTTCTTC
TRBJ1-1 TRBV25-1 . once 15 CASSASWGRGTEAFF TGTGCCAGCAGTGCCTCTTGGGGGAGGGGCACTGAAGCTTTCTTT
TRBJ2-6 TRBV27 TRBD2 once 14 CATGGGSGANVLTF TGTGCCACCGGCGGGGGCTCTGGGGCCAACGTCCTGACTTTC
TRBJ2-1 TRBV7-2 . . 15 CASSSGPGAYNEQFF TGTGCCAGCAGCTCTGGGCCGGGAGCCTACAATGAGCAGTTCTTC
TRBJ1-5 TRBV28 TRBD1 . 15 CASSPQGAGNQPQHF TGTGCCAGCAGTCCACAGGGGGCAGGCAATCAGCCCCAGCATTTT
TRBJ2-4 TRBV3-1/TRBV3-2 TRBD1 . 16 CASSLYSDRVKNIQYF TGTGCCAGCAGCCTGTACTCCGACAGGGTGAAAAACATTCAGTACTTC
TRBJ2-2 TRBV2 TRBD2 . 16 CASSVLGLGNTGELFF TGTGCCAGCAGTGTATTGGGACTAGGGAACACCGGGGAGCTGTTTTTT
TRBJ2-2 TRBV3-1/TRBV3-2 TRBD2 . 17 CASSQLAGTSETGELFF TGTGCCAGCAGCCAGCTCGCCGGGACTAGCGAAACCGGGGAGCTGTTTTTT
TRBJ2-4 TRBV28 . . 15 CASSTSQAGRNIQYF .
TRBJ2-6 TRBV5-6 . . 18 CASSLANLFRVGANVLTF TGTGCCAGCAGCTTGGCCAATTTATTCAGGGTTGGGGCCAACGTCCTGACTTTC
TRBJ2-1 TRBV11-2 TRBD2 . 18 CASSFKAGRFAGANEQFF TGTGCCAGCAGCTTCAAGGCCGGGCGTTTTGCGGGAGCTAATGAGCAGTTCTTC
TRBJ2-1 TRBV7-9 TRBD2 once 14 CASGGREDYNEQFF TGTGCTTCCGGGGGGCGGGAGGACTACAATGAGCAGTTCTTC
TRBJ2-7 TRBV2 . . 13 CASIGQGPYEQYF TGTGCCAGCATCGGGCAGGGCCCCTACGAGCAGTACTTC
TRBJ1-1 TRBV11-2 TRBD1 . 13 CASSSGQGLVAFF TGTGCCAGCAGCTCAGGACAGGGTCTTGTAGCTTTCTTT
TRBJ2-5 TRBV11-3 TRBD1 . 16 CASSLSFEQGRETQYF TGTGCCAGCAGCTTAAGTTTTGAACAGGGGCGTGAGACCCAGTACTTC
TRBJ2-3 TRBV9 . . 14 CASSVELTTDTQYF TGTGCCAGCAGCGTAGAACTCACCACAGATACGCAGTATTTT
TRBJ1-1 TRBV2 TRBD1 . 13 CASRQGESTEAFF TGTGCCAGCAGGCAGGGGGAGTCCACTGAAGCTTTCTTT
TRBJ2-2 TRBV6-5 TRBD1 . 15 CASSNPTGGGGELFF TGTGCCAGCAGTAACCCGACAGGGGGAGGAGGGGAGCTGTTTTTT
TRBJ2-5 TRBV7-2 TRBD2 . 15 CASSPRLARQETQYF TGTGCCAGCAGCCCGCGACTAGCGCGCCAAGAGACCCAGTACTTC